A single sample gave rise to the 18 T cell receptor beta chains below, sequenced in a study of OX40 agonist ivuxolimab in advanced cancers. Assay used: immunoSEQ multiplex PCR; TCRdb lists only in-frame clones, some missing. Here the sample spans tens of thousands of clones, roughly 90% being singletons. Here the sequenced sample was CD4+ or CD8+ T cells sorted from blood, taken in a trial of the OX40 agonist ivuxolimab. These receptors were obtained from an adult with an advanced solid tumor such as melanoma, head and neck, liver or kidney cancer.

This clone was seen more than once but under ten times. The chain has TRBV27 and TRBJ2-7; D uncertain. The V end was cut by 8 bases, the J end by 7 bases, with 9 bases between. Germline CDR1 reads MNHEY; CDR2 reads SMNVEV (reference sequence). This CDR3 is 10 amino acids long. CDR3 sequence (DNA): TGTGCCAGCGGCCTAAGGGAGCAGTACTTC. As protein: CASGLREQYF.

This rearrangement joins TRBV11-2 to TRBJ2-7, with D perhaps TRBD2 (6 bases). The CDR3 covers 15 residues. Germline values: CDR1 SGHAT, CDR2 FQNNGV. V lost 6 bases and J lost 0, with 15 bases in between. CDR3 nucleotide sequence: TGTGCCAGCAGTTATGCGGGACGACCCTCCTACGAGCAGTACTTC. Amino acids: CASSYAGRPSYEQYF.

The chain recombines TRBV18 with TRBJ2-1; 11 nucleotides line up with TRBD2. Trimming removed 3 bases from V and 5 bases from J; junction bases left unmatched: 0. This CDR3 is 14 amino acids long. Germline CDR1 reads KGHSH; CDR2 reads LQKENI. CDR3 loop: CASSPGLADNEQFF. The CDR3 DNA is TGTGCCAGCTCACCGGGACTAGCGGACAATGAGCAGTTCTTC.

A few counts support this clone. The chain recombines TRBV28 with TRBJ2-7, with 8 bases aligning to TRBD1. Germline CDR1 MDHEN, CDR2 SYDVKM. V was pared by 6 bases and J by 3 bases, with 1 base of the junction left unmatched. The CDR3 is 12 amino acids. Here the CDR3 reads CASSRGLYEQYF. CDR3 DNA sequence: TGTGCCAGCAGCAGGGGGCTCTACGAGCAGTACTTC.

The sample holds one count of this clone. The chain has TRBV7-9 and TRBJ2-3; 7 nucleotides match TRBD1. In germline, CDR1 is SEHNR, CDR2 FQNEAQ (reference sequence). The CDR3 has 13 amino acids. J lost 4 bases, V lost 6 bases, and 4 bases had no gene match. CDR3 residues: CASSPRGPDTQYF. For the CDR3, the DNA is TGTGCCAGCAGTCCAAGGGGGCCAGATACGCAGTATTTT.

There are a few counts of this clone. V and J are TRBV5-4 and TRBJ2-7, with 10 bases fitting TRBD2. V lost 4 bases and J lost 3; bases outside the gene matches: 1. CDR3 length: 13 residues. Germline assignment: CDR1 SGHNT and CDR2 YYREEE (reference sequence). The DNA for the CDR3 is TGTGCCAGCAGCCTAGCGGGAGTCTACGAGCAGTACTTC. Translating it yields CASSLAGVYEQYF.

The gene calls are TRBV7-2 and TRBJ1-2; D is uncertain. Germline CDR1 reads SGHTA; CDR2 reads FQGNSA. This CDR3 contains 13 residues. V lost 0 bases, J lost 2 bases, and 4 bases lay in between. Here the CDR3 reads CASSLAGNYGYTF. DNA for the CDR3: TGTGCCAGCAGCTTAGCTGGGAACTATGGCTACACCTTC.

The CDR3 is CASSLDSGTSDEQYF. Here the CDR3 DNA reads TGTGCCAGCAGCTTGGATTCTGGGACTAGTGACGAGCAGTACTTC. The chain recombines TRBV5-4 with TRBJ2-7; 8 bases align to TRBD2. CDR3 size: 15 residues. Per the germline V gene, CDR1 is SGHNT and CDR2 is YYREEE (reference sequence). With 0 bases clipped from V and 5 bases from J, the junction kept 7 bases outside the gene matches.

The rearrangement joins TRBV6-4 to TRBJ2-7; 8 nucleotides agree with TRBD2. With V trimmed by 1 base and J by 3 bases, 8 bases remained unmatched. The germline V gene encodes CDR1 MRHNA and CDR2 SNTAGT. This CDR3 contains 16 residues. The CDR3 DNA is TGTGCCAGCAGTGACTACCGAAGCGGGAGAGACTACGAGCAGTACTTC. Its translation is CASSDYRSGRDYEQYF.

This clone was recorded only once. The chain is built from TRBV28 and TRBJ1-1, with D hard to call. Trimming removed 5 bases from V and 8 bases from J, with 9 bases in between. CDR1 is MDHEN and CDR2 is SYDVKM in the germline V gene. This CDR3 spans 11 amino acids. The CDR3 DNA reads TGTGCCAGCAGTGTACTTGGCGAAGCTTTCTTT. The encoded protein is CASSVLGEAFF.

The chain is built from TRBV5-1 and TRBJ1-4, with D uncertain. The CDR3 has 15 residues. V was shortened by 4 bases and J by 2 bases, with 12 bases between the two germline ends. Germline CDR1 reads SGHRS; CDR2 reads YFSETQ. In nucleotides, the CDR3 is TGCGCCAGCAGCCCTAATTCCGGGACTAATGAAAAACTGTTTTTT. This gives the protein CASSPNSGTNEKLFF.

The genes are TRBV6-4 and TRBJ2-1, with D unresolved. CDR3 size: 13 residues. The V and J ends lost 2 bases and 8 bases respectively, with 10 bases between them. Per the germline V gene, CDR1 is MRHNA and CDR2 is SNTAGT. CDR3 nucleotides: TGTGCCAGCAGTGACCCTCTCACACATGAGCAGTTCTTC. Encoded protein: CASSDPLTHEQFF.

This clone was counted only a few times. The chain links TRBV29-1 to TRBJ2-3; D is possibly TRBD2 (5 bases). The V end lost 7 bases, the J end lost 0 bases, and 11 bases lay between the germline ends. CDR3 length: 13 residues. CDR1 is SQVTM and CDR2 is ANQGSEA in the germline V gene. For the CDR3, the DNA is TGCAGCGCCCGGGGTCCTAGCACAGATACGCAGTATTTT. Its protein is CSARGPSTDTQYF.

Here the CDR3 DNA reads TGTGCCACCAGCAGAGATCTCGGACAGTCCAATGAGCAGTTCTTC. Its protein is CATSRDLGQSNEQFF. This chain links TRBV15 with TRBJ2-1, with a tentative D call TRBD1 (6 bases). CDR3 length: 15 amino acids. The V end was cut by 0 bases, the J end by 6 bases, with 12 bases between. The germline V gene has CDR1 LNHNV and CDR2 YYDKDF (reference sequence).

This clone was observed once. Here the CDR3 reads CAWSVLAGGASEQFF. DNA for the CDR3: TGTGCCTGGAGTGTACTCGCGGGAGGAGCGTCTGAGCAGTTCTTC. V and J are TRBV30 and TRBJ2-1; TRBD2 matches at 8 bases. The CDR3 is 15 amino acids. After removal of 0 bases from V and 9 bases from J, the junction contained 10 bases not matched to a gene. Germline CDR1 is GTSNPN and CDR2 is SVGIG (reference sequence).

The DNA for the CDR3 is TGTGCCAGCAGCTTAGCGGGAGGGGCAGATACGCAGTATTTT. Protein product: CASSLAGGADTQYF. The chain uses TRBV7-3 and TRBJ2-3, with 9 positions matching TRBD2. V shed 2 bases and J 4 bases; nucleotides not matched to a gene: 1. This CDR3 has 14 amino acids. CDR1 is SGHTA, CDR2 FQGTGA, per germline.

V and J are TRBV11-3 and TRBJ2-7, with a tentative D call TRBD2 (6 bases). The CDR3 loop spans 16 amino acids. Between the trimmed V and J ends, which lost 5 bases and 4 bases, there was a span of 21 bases. Germline V lookup: CDR1 SGHNT, CDR2 YENEEA. CDR3 sequence: CASSHYGLPLSYEQYF. Written as DNA, the CDR3 is TGTGCCAGCAGCCATTATGGACTACCCCTTAGTTACGAGCAGTACTTC.

This chain connects TRBV7-2 to TRBJ2-3; D not certain. The ends were cut back, 5 bases at V and 2 bases at J, with 8 bases in the middle. Germline V gene lookup returns CDR1 SGHTA and CDR2 FQGNSA. CDR3 length: 13 amino acids. The CDR3 spells CASSRTNTDTQYF. Written as DNA, the CDR3 is TGTGCCAGCAGCCGAACTAACACAGATACGCAGTATTTT.